This T cell receptor beta chain was identified during a study of cytomegalovirus exposure and HLA in healthy donors. From germline, CDR1 is MNHEY and CDR2 SMNVEV (reference sequence). CDR3 length equals 19 residues. The junction had 10 bases not matched to a gene; V was cut back by 0 bases and J by 2 bases. This PCR relied on a set of 60 Vbeta primers and 13 Jbeta primers. The protocol was immunoSEQ multiplex PCR, while the TCRdb copy is restricted to in-frame clones and leaves out a portion. This sample has roughly 150,000 clones, with 50% to 75% found just once. The sequenced sample consisted of PBMCs. The chain is built from TRBV27 and TRBJ2-7, with 13 bases lining up with TRBD2. The TCR originated in a woman in her twenties or thirties in good health and CMV-seropositive. CDR3 DNA sequence: TGTGCCAGCAGTTTATCGGGACTAGCGGGGAGGACCCGTACCTACGAGCAGTACTTC. Amino acid sequence: CASSLSGLAGRTRTYEQYF.